This T cell receptor beta chain was identified in a study of CD8 T cells in ankylosing spondylitis. The study, taken as a whole, reports: Some of these motif variants have turned up before, in reports on reactive arthritis synovial fluid and blood. For ankylosing spondylitis blood, a TCR beta motif of 7 or 8 highly homologous variants appeared characteristic.

Trimming removed 2 bases at V and 0 bases at J, with 11 bases between. Germline loops: CDR1 SGHRS, CDR2 YFSETQ. The CDR3 length is 15 residues. As the method for making TCR beta libraries, quantitative 5'-RACE with molecular barcodes was used. From the 5' RACE reads, TCRdb called clonotypes with MiXCR, one entry per CDR3 protein. The table has 200,000 to 250,000 distinct CDR3 sequences, 10% to 13% seen once; the top ten hold 2% to 3%. At least ten counts were recorded for this clonotype. The antigen is not known. The chain couples TRBV5-1 to TRBJ2-5; D uncertain. The material sequenced was blood, either unsorted or a sorted T cell fraction (not recorded which). The source of this sequence is a male donor with ankylosing spondylitis or in good health (not recorded which). In nucleotides, the CDR3 is TGCGCCAGCAGCTTACAGTCCAGCGACCAAGAGACCCAGTACTTC. It encodes CASSLQSSDQETQYF.